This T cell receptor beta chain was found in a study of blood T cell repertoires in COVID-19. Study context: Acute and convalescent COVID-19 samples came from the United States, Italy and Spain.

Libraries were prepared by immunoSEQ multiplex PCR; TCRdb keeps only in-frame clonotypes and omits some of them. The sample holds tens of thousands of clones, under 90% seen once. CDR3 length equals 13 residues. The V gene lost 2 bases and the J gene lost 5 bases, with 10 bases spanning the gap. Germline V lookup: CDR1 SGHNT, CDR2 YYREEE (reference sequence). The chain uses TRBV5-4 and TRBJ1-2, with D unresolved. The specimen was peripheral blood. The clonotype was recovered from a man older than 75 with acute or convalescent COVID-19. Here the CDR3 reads CASSFSGAYGYTF. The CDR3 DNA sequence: TGTGCCAGCAGCTTTTCGGGTGCTTATGGCTACACCTTC.